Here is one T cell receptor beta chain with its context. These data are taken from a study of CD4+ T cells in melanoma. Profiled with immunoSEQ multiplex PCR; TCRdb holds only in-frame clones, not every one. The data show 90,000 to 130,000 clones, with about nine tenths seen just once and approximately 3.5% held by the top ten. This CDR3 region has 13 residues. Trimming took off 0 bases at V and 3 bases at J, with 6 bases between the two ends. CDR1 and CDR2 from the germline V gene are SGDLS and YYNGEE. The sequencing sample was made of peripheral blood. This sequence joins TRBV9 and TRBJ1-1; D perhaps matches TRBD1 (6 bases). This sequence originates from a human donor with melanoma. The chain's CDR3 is CASSVGGHTEAFF. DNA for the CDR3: TGTGCCAGCAGCGTAGGGGGGCACACTGAAGCTTTCTTT.